Shown below are 27 T cell receptor beta chains from a single sample sequenced in a study of radiation and T cells in renal cell carcinoma. The table came from immunoSEQ multiplex PCR; TCRdb's copy has only in-frame clones and leaves some out. The repertoire holds over 30,000 clones, with approximately 81% as singletons. Time point of the sample: blood 4 weeks post-SBRT, at nephrectomy. As to treatment: 15 Gy SBRT to primary tumor, nephrectomy 4 weeks later. The specimen was blood, collected from a patient whose treatment included radiotherapy and nephrectomy. These receptors originate from a man aged 60-69 years with renal cell carcinoma.

This chain uses TRBV9 with TRBJ2-1, with 11 positions matching TRBD2. Trimming took 3 bases from V and 8 from J; bases not matched to a gene: 10. Germline assignment: CDR1 SGDLS and CDR2 YYNGEE. The CDR3 loop spans 16 amino acids. CDR3 DNA sequence: TGTGCCAGCAGCGGCCTACTAGCGGGAGCTTTGTATGAGCAGTTCTTC. Amino acid sequence: CASSGLLAGALYEQFF.

CDR3 sequence (DNA): TGTGCCAGCAGCTTATCCGTGGACACCGGGGAGCTGTTTTTT. Translated: CASSLSVDTGELFF. The J gene is TRBJ2-2, the V gene TRBV5-4; no reliable D call. Per germline, CDR1 SGHNT and CDR2 YYREEE (reference sequence). CDR3 size: 14 residues. V was pared by 2 bases and J by 3 bases, with 8 bases between.

The gene calls are TRBV30 and TRBJ2-1, with TRBD2 as a possible D gene (6 bases). CDR3 length: 12 residues. Trimming cost V 3 bases and J 8 bases, with 11 bases left between them. Germline assignment: CDR1 GTSNPN and CDR2 SVGIG (reference sequence). The CDR3 DNA reads as TGTGCCTGGAGGCACTCTAGCGATGAGCAGTTCTTC. Its protein product is CAWRHSSDEQFF.

The chain carries TRBV5-5 and TRBJ2-7; 7 nucleotides line up with TRBD1. This CDR3 comprises 15 residues. V lost 1 base, J lost 3 bases, and 7 bases stayed unmatched. Germline V lookup: CDR1 SGHKS, CDR2 YYEKEE (reference sequence). The CDR3 sequence: CASSLKTGLDYEQYF. The CDR3 DNA reads TGTGCCAGCAGCTTGAAGACAGGGCTTGACTACGAGCAGTACTTC. Combining the CDR3 with reference TRBV5-5 and TRBJ2-7 gives the whole variable domain DAGVTQSPTHLIKTRGQQVTLRCSPISGHKSVSWYQQVLGQGPQFIFQYYEKEERGRGNFPDRFSARQFPNYSSELNVNALLLGDSALYLCASSLKTGLDYEQYFGPGTRLTVT.

The chain couples TRBV7-2 to TRBJ1-5; the D gene is possibly TRBD1 (6 bases). The CDR3 length is 16 residues. V was cut by 1 base and J by 3 bases, with 13 bases left in between. Germline values: CDR1 SGHTA, CDR2 FQGNSA. In DNA form, the CDR3 reads TGTGCCAGCAGCTTAGTCGGGGGCGGGAACAATCAGCCCCAGCATTTT. It translates to CASSLVGGGNNQPQHF. Filled out from reference TRBV7-2 and TRBJ1-5, the complete variable domain reads GAGVSQSPSNKVTEKGKDVELRCDPISGHTALYWYRQSLGQGLEFLIYFQGNSAPDKSGLPSDRFSAERTGGSVSTLTIQRTQQEDSAVYLCASSLVGGGNNQPQHFGDGTRLSIL.

The chain carries TRBV5-1 and TRBJ2-2, with a possible D match to TRBD2 (5 bases). CDR1 and CDR2 (germline): SGHRS, YFSETQ. Trimming stripped 4 bases from V and 7 bases from J, with 14 bases between. CDR3 length: 14 residues. The CDR3 region has the DNA TGCGCCAGCAGCATTAATAGCGAGATCGGGGAGCTGTTTTTT. Translating it yields CASSINSEIGELFF. The full variable domain, its missing parts supplied by reference TRBV5-1 and TRBJ2-2, is KAGVTQTPRYLIKTRGQQVTLSCSPISGHRSVSWYQQTPGQGLQFLFEYFSETQRNKGNFPGRFSGRQFSNSRSEMNVSTLELGDSALYLCASSINSEIGELFFGEGSRLTVL.

J is TRBJ2-1 and V is TRBV6-5; 13 bases line up with TRBD2. Per the germline V gene, CDR1 is MNHEY and CDR2 is SVGAGI. V dropped 2 bases and J dropped 7; count of bases not matched to a gene: 2. The CDR3 runs to 15 residues. Here the CDR3 DNA reads TGTGCCAGCAGTTACAAACTAGCGGGAGGGAATGAGCAGTTCTTC. Amino acid sequence: CASSYKLAGGNEQFF.

The rearrangement links TRBV5-1 to TRBJ2-7; 10 bases fit TRBD1. Germline lookup yields CDR1 SGHRS and CDR2 YFSETQ. The CDR3 runs 15 residues. After removal of 4 bases from V and 4 bases from J, the junction contained 8 bases not matched to a gene. The CDR3 spells CASSAGQGDQYEQYF. DNA of the CDR3: TGCGCCAGCAGCGCAGGACAGGGGGACCAATACGAGCAGTACTTC.

The chain recombines TRBV14 with TRBJ2-5, with 7 bases lining up with TRBD1. The trim removed 4 bases at V and 5 bases at J, leaving 4 bases unmatched. CDR3 length: 13 amino acids. Germline V lookup: CDR1 SGHDN, CDR2 FVKESK. The CDR3 coding sequence is TGTGCCAGCAGCCGACAGGGTGGGGAGACCCAGTACTTC. Amino acid sequence: CASSRQGGETQYF. The complete variable domain, with remaining parts taken from reference TRBV14 and TRBJ2-5, reads EAGVTQFPSHSVIEKGQTVTLRCDPISGHDNLYWYRRVMGKEIKFLLHFVKESKQDESGMPNNRFLAERTGGTYSTLKVQPAELEDSGVYFCASSRQGGETQYFGPGTRLLVL.

V and J are TRBV6-6 and TRBJ1-1; the D is unclear. The CDR3 has 12 amino acids. CDR1 MNHNY and CDR2 SVGAGI come from the germline V gene (reference sequence). The V and J ends lost 10 bases and 2 bases respectively, with 11 bases between them. CDR3 sequence reads: CATLGINTEAFF. Here the CDR3 DNA reads TGTGCCACGCTCGGAATTAACACTGAAGCTTTCTTT.

The DNA of the CDR3 is TGTGCCATCGTAGACTTCCCGGGAAGTGAAGCTTTCTTT. Translation gives CAIVDFPGSEAFF. This chain uses TRBV10-3 with TRBJ1-1, with D unresolved. The CDR3 spans 13 residues. Germline V gives CDR1 ENHRY, CDR2 SYGVKD. The V end was cut by 8 bases, the J end by 7 bases, with 17 bases between.

This clone has a single count. V gene TRBV4-1 combines with J gene TRBJ2-1; D might be TRBD1 (5 bases). Germline loops: CDR1 MGHRA, CDR2 YSYEKL. Trimming removed 0 bases at V and 9 bases at J, with 21 bases between. This CDR3 is built from 17 residues. The CDR3 loop is CASSQEGAIVVTGEQFF. For the CDR3, the DNA is TGCGCCAGCAGCCAAGAAGGGGCAATTGTAGTAACTGGTGAGCAGTTCTTC.

The gene calls are TRBV7-2 and TRBJ2-4; D is unresolved. Germline CDR1 reads SGHTA; CDR2 reads FQGNSA. The ends were cut back, 1 base at V and 7 bases at J, with 11 bases in the middle. The CDR3 is 14 amino acids. Here the CDR3 DNA reads TGTGCCAGCAGCTTAGTTCTGGGGATGAACATTCAGTACTTC. Encoded protein: CASSLVLGMNIQYF.

The chain couples TRBV5-1 to TRBJ2-2, with D perhaps matching TRBD1 (6 bases). The CDR3 runs to 17 residues. The V gene lost 8 bases and the J gene lost 3 bases, with 23 bases spanning the gap. Per germline, CDR1 SGHRS and CDR2 YFSETQ. Here the CDR3 reads CASTSDRLALHTGELFF. CDR3 DNA sequence: TGCGCCAGTACCTCTGACAGGTTGGCGCTGCACACCGGGGAGCTGTTTTTT.

The chain has TRBV27 and TRBJ2-5; 10 nucleotides match TRBD1. The V segment lost 4 bases and the J segment 5 bases; nucleotides outside the gene matches: 13. The length of the CDR3 is 17 residues. Germline V CDR1 and CDR2: MNHEY, SMNVEV (reference sequence). CDR3 amino acids: CASSSDRGRGLGETQYF. The CDR3 DNA reads TGTGCCAGCAGTTCAGACAGGGGGCGCGGGTTGGGGGAGACCCAGTACTTC.

The chain's CDR3 is CASSRGTGYVRETQYF. The CDR3 bases are TGCGCCAGCAGCAGAGGGACAGGGTATGTCCGTGAGACCCAGTACTTC. This chain connects TRBV5-1 to TRBJ2-5; 9 bases align to TRBD1. This CDR3 is 16 amino acids long. CDR1 and CDR2 (germline): SGHRS, YFSETQ. Germline trimming cut 4 bases from V and 5 bases from J; bases unmatched to any gene: 12.

The chain couples TRBV7-9 to TRBJ2-5, with a weak D call TRBD2 (6 bases). V lost 7 bases and J lost 1, with 16 bases in between. Germline V gives CDR1 SEHNR, CDR2 FQNEAQ (reference sequence). The CDR3 totals 15 residues. The CDR3 is CASTGSVSFQETQYF. Written as DNA, the CDR3 is TGTGCCAGCACCGGGAGCGTATCTTTCCAAGAGACCCAGTACTTC.

The J gene is TRBJ1-1, the V gene TRBV5-4; 9 bases match TRBD1. J was trimmed by 3 bases and V by 4 bases; bases with no gene match: 7. Per germline, CDR1 SGHNT and CDR2 YYREEE (reference sequence). This CDR3 comprises 15 residues. In nucleotides, the CDR3 is TGTGCCAGCAGCCCTGGACAGGGGCTATACACTGAAGCTTTCTTT. Translated, it gives CASSPGQGLYTEAFF.

This rearrangement joins TRBV20-1 to TRBJ1-2; D gene unclear. The CDR3 extends over 8 amino acids. Germline V gene lookup returns CDR1 DFQATT and CDR2 SNEGSKA (reference sequence). The CDR3 nucleotides read TGCGGCACACAGGGCTACACCTTC. This translates into CGTQGYTF.

The V and J genes are TRBV5-6 and TRBJ2-6; 7 bases fit TRBD1. CDR1 and CDR2 (germline): SGHDT, YYEEEE. This CDR3 contains 16 residues. Unmatched junction bases numbered 6, after V lost 2 bases and J lost 4 bases. CDR3: CASSFETGLGANVLTF. The DNA of the CDR3 is TGTGCCAGCAGCTTTGAGACAGGGCTCGGGGCCAACGTCCTGACTTTC.

The J gene is TRBJ2-3, the V gene TRBV5-4; 7 nucleotides match TRBD2. The length of the CDR3 is 17 residues. Looked up from germline, CDR1 is SGHNT and CDR2 is YYREEE (reference sequence). J was trimmed by 2 bases and V by 4 bases; bases with no gene match: 13. In DNA, the CDR3 is TGTGCCAGCAGCCCTACGCTGGGGAGGGGATTCACAGATACGCAGTATTTT. Translation gives CASSPTLGRGFTDTQYF.

V is TRBV6-6 and J is TRBJ2-7; D gene unclear. CDR3 length: 13 amino acids. V dropped 2 bases and J dropped 4 bases, with 9 bases sitting between them. Looked up from germline, CDR1 is MNHNY and CDR2 is SVGAGI (reference sequence). CDR3 in amino acids: CASSYPFRYEQYF. CDR3 sequence (DNA): TGTGCCAGCAGTTACCCTTTTCGATACGAGCAGTACTTC.

J is TRBJ2-1 and V is TRBV30; TRBD2 aligns across 7 bases. This CDR3 has 14 amino acids. Unmatched junction bases numbered 7, after V lost 4 bases and J lost 4 bases. Per germline, CDR1 GTSNPN and CDR2 SVGIG (reference sequence). The CDR3 loop reads CAWTRGSAYNEQFF. CDR3 nucleotide sequence: TGTGCCTGGACCCGCGGGAGTGCTTACAATGAGCAGTTCTTC.

The chain recombines TRBV6-1 with TRBJ2-7; tentative D call: TRBD2 (6 bases). CDR1 is MNHNS and CDR2 is SASEGT in the germline V gene. Trimming pared 10 bases from V and 3 bases from J, leaving 10 bases between. The CDR3 is 11 amino acids. The CDR3 bases are TGTGCCAACGGGAGAGGCTACGAGCAGTACTTC. It yields the protein CANGRGYEQYF.

The chain combines TRBV2 with TRBJ2-5; 7 bases match TRBD1. The CDR3 is made up of 14 amino acids. V trimming: 7 bases; J trimming: 1 base; junction bases outside the gene matches: 6. CDR1 is SNHLY, CDR2 FYNNEI, per germline. The CDR3 sequence: CASNRGVSQETQYF. CDR3 coding DNA: TGTGCCAGCAACAGGGGAGTCAGCCAAGAGACCCAGTACTTC.

This rearrangement joins TRBV11-3 to TRBJ2-3, with 9 bases identical to TRBD2. Germline CDR1 SGHNT, CDR2 YENEEA. The CDR3 totals 15 residues. With V trimmed by 0 bases and J by 4 bases, 2 bases remained unmatched. As DNA, the CDR3 is TGTGCCAGCAGCTTAGATGGCGGGGGGGCAGATACGCAGTATTTT. Protein: CASSLDGGGADTQYF.

This clone has a single count. This chain links TRBV6-1 with TRBJ1-1, with D uncertain. The CDR3 spans 14 residues. The germline gives CDR1 MNHNS, CDR2 SASEGT. The germline V and J ends were trimmed by 4 bases and 0 bases, with 9 bases remaining between them. CDR3 in amino acids: CASSVWDMNTEAFF. CDR3 coding DNA: TGTGCCAGCAGTGTTTGGGATATGAACACTGAAGCTTTCTTT.